These T cell receptor beta chains were read from a single sample in a study of monozygotic twins with inflammatory bowel disease. TCRdb re-called the 5' RACE reads; every CDR3 protein appears as one record, without DNA. This sample's clone table lists 400,000 to 500,000 distinct CDR3 sequences. Material for sequencing was blood. The receptor set was obtained from a human donor with ulcerative colitis or Crohn's disease, or a healthy co-twin of an affected twin (not recorded which). CDR3s include the opening cysteine and the closing phenylalanine or tryptophan.

cdr3_aa: CASSLGGGTRGYTF
v_call: TRBV7-2
j_call: TRBJ1-2

cdr3_aa: CAISASPGTVNTEAFF
v_call: TRBV10-3
j_call: TRBJ1-1

cdr3_aa: CASSVSGGDEKLFF
v_call: TRBV6-1
j_call: TRBJ1-4

cdr3_aa: CASSVGGSLYEQYF
v_call: TRBV9
j_call: TRBJ2-7

cdr3_aa: CASSLSETQYF
v_call: TRBV7-9
j_call: TRBJ2-5

cdr3_aa: CASSFRSLPYNSPLHF
v_call: TRBV5-6
j_call: TRBJ1-6

cdr3_aa: CASSSRGQGNSPLHF
v_call: TRBV7-2
j_call: TRBJ1-6

cdr3_aa: CASSPLGGYNSPLHF
v_call: TRBV7-9
j_call: TRBJ1-6

cdr3_aa: CSARTTGVQETQYF
v_call: TRBV20-1
j_call: TRBJ2-5

cdr3_aa: CASSLDQSYTQYF
v_call: TRBV7-9
j_call: TRBJ2-3

cdr3_aa: CASSQDGQLGEDEKLFF
v_call: TRBV4-3
j_call: TRBJ1-4

cdr3_aa: CASSLNVAGNQHF
v_call: TRBV7-6
j_call: TRBJ1-5

cdr3_aa: CASSSRRGSEAFF
v_call: TRBV7-4
j_call: TRBJ1-1

cdr3_aa: CASRPLRDNSPLHF
v_call: TRBV6-6
j_call: TRBJ1-6

cdr3_aa: CASSQEGTVNTEAFF
v_call: TRBV4-3
j_call: TRBJ1-1

cdr3_aa: CASSSAGTASKNIQYF
v_call: TRBV12-3/TRBV12-4
j_call: TRBJ2-4

cdr3_aa: CASSGTGHEKLFF
v_call: TRBV5-1
j_call: TRBJ1-4